A selection of T cell receptor beta chains follows, all from one sample in a study of identical twins. TCRdb re-derived calls from the 5' RACE reads in MiXCR, one entry per CDR3 protein. This sample has 200,000 to 250,000 distinct CDR3 sequences, with approximately 7% found just once. These data were also filed under a second study, of yellow fever vaccine responses in identical twins.

Input material: memory (CD45RO+) T cells sorted from blood. The receptors were gathered from a woman aged 18-35 years in good health. Each CDR3 is given with its conserved first and last residue.

V gene	J gene	CDR3 protein
TRBV12-3/TRBV12-4	TRBJ2-1	CASSPTSGRGYNEQFF
TRBV7-9	TRBJ2-7	CASSLGGQTIYEQYF
TRBV3-1	TRBJ2-3	CASSQERVLDTQYF
TRBV7-2	TRBJ2-2	CASSPRGGDGTGELFF
TRBV7-8	TRBJ2-5	CASSLGPSIHMAGLRETQYF
TRBV7-9	TRBJ2-3	CASSLAKGRGPTDTQYF
TRBV7-6	TRBJ2-1	CASSLRPIETSGSRYNEQFF
TRBV12-3/TRBV12-4	TRBJ2-5	CASSPTSTRGTQYF
TRBV20-1	TRBJ2-7	CSAGSGGSSYEQYF
TRBV20-1	TRBJ2-7	CSARLAEPPYEQYF
TRBV10-3	TRBJ2-3	CAISRTSGDTDTQYF
TRBV7-3	TRBJ2-1	CASRGGRVGGYNEQFF
TRBV20-1	TRBJ2-1	CCARGGLAGDFGEQFF
TRBV18	TRBJ1-1	CASSPWDRNTEAFF
TRBV20-1	TRBJ2-1	CSARFSGVYNEQFF
TRBV12-3/TRBV12-4	TRBJ1-2	CASRKQTAGYTF
TRBV7-8	TRBJ2-2	CASSASGGVYTGELFF
TRBV28	TRBJ2-1	CASSGRTVSYNEQFF
TRBV18	TRBJ2-7	CASSPSRTSYEQYF
TRBV5-5	TRBJ1-1	CASSLYGPGEAFF
TRBV11-2	TRBJ2-5	CASSLPPHQETQYF
TRBV20-1	TRBJ2-1	CSALVTGAGNEQFF
TRBV10-1	TRBJ2-1	CASSGPTESSYNEQFF
TRBV29-1	TRBJ2-1	CSGIRDRGPFEQFF
TRBV7-9	TRBJ2-7	CASCGLAGIEQYF
TRBV20-1	TRBJ2-5	CSARDPARQETQYF
TRBV11-2	TRBJ1-2	CASSLDWMKTGVEYYGYTF
TRBV27	TRBJ2-2	CASSPQTRSGELFF
TRBV29-1	TRBJ2-3	CSVIEGTDTQYF
TRBV4-1	TRBJ2-1	CASSRGTSGRMQFF
TRBV29-1	TRBJ2-3	CSARLAGTQYF
TRBV2	TRBJ1-4	CASKGQGALRNEKLFF
TRBV6-2/TRBV6-3	TRBJ2-7	CASSRPPGRRTYEQYF
TRBV10-2	TRBJ2-7	CASSNRDHEQYF
TRBV3-1	TRBJ2-1	CASSQVLAGNEQFF
TRBV28	TRBJ1-1	CASYRVTEAFF
TRBV10-1	TRBJ2-3	CASSEGISGGPSTDTQYF
TRBV11-1	TRBJ2-1	CASSSTSGGGFDEQFF
TRBV11-2	TRBJ2-2	CASSRRQGNTGELFF
TRBV20-1	TRBJ1-2	CSARMGWGYGYTF
TRBV20-1	TRBJ2-3	CSARARGRRTDTQYF
TRBV6-4	TRBJ2-1	CASSELAGASFEQFF
TRBV5-1	TRBJ2-1	CASRREWSSYNEQFF
TRBV5-1	TRBJ2-1	CASSGGLADYNEQFF
TRBV12-3/TRBV12-4	TRBJ1-2	CASSGNNNYGYTF
TRBV14	TRBJ1-1	CASSSHMGTEAFF
TRBV2	TRBJ2-2	CASKASANTGELFF
TRBV2	TRBJ1-4	CASSEYRTANEKLFF
TRBV14	TRBJ1-2	CASSRIRDTLYGYTF
TRBV7-2	TRBJ2-3	CASSLVSRLRTDTQYF